This T cell receptor (beta chain) derives from a study of T cell repertoires in cytomegalovirus infection (dated by TCRdb to the late 2010s). Context from the whole study: Donor HLA type was relevant to the analysis, as public TCR beta signatures indicated carriage of CMV infection together with the matching HLA type. Beyond this particular receptor, the publication reports: The ex vivo response was dominated by HLA-C-restricted CMV-specific TCR beta clonotypes, which also provided the single most frequent clonotype in two of eight donors. In both this cohort and an independent approximately 400-donor cohort, the cumulative frequency of public TCR beta family members distinguished carriers of CMV infection plus the relevant HLA type.

At least ten counts were recorded for this clonotype. Its cognate antigen has yet to be identified. Per-base qualities were not stored, and no clone one base away is much larger. Sequencing instrument: Illumina HiSeq 1500. In TCRdb, the public reads were trimmed at Q25 with fastp and aligned with MiXCR, with productive beta chains retained. Each CDR3 protein appears once, grouped with its most common genes and DNA. The sample has 400,000 to 550,000 distinct CDR3 sequences on record, 11% of them singletons. Of the sample, roughly a tenth falls within the top ten clones. The sequencing input was PBMCs. This clonotype was sampled from a human donor in good health (CMV status not recorded). Some clones in this sample may be carry-over from other donors' samples.

CDR3 loop: CASSPADRRETQYF. The DNA sequence follows: TGTGCCAGCAGCCCAGCGGACAGGCGAGAGACCCAGTACTTC. The V and J segments used are TRBV7-9 and TRBJ2-5, with TRBD1 matching 7 junction bases. The junction shows trimming of 5 bases on V and 4 bases on J, and the gene matches do not reach 7 bases of it. Taken from cysteine to phenylalanine, the CDR3 has 14 residues. The DNA shown is the 42-base CDR3, in frame from base 1. Sequences SEHNR (CDR1) and FQNEAQ (CDR2) are obtained from the germline V gene (reference sequence). Here the CDR3 is joined to the reference TRBV7-9 and TRBJ2-5 genes, and the full variable domain is: DTGVSQNPRHKITKRGQNVTFRCDPISEHNRLYWYRQTLGQGPEFLTYFQNEAQLEKSRLLSDRFSAERPKGSFSTLEIQRTEQGDSAMYLCASSPADRRETQYFGPGTRLLVL.